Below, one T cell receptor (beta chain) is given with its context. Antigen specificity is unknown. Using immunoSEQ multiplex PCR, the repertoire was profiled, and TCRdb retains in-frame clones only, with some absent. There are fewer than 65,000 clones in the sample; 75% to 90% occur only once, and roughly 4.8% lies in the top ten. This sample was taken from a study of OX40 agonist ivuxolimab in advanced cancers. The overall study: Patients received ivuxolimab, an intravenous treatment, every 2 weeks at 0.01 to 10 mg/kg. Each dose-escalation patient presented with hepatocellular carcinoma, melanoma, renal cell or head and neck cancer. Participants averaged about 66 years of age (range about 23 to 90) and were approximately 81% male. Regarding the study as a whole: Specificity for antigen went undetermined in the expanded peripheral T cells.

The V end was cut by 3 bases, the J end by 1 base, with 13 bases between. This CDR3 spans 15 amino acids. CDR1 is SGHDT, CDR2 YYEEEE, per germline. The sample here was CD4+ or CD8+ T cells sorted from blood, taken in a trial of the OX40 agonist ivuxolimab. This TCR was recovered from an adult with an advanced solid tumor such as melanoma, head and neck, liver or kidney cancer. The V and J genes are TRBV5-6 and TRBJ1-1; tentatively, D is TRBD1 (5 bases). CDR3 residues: CASSYLAGRNTEAFF. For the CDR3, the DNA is TGTGCCAGCAGCTACCTCGCAGGGAGGAACACTGAAGCTTTCTTT.